This paragraph covers one TCR beta chain sequence. This clonotype was counted ten times or more. This receptor's antigen is unknown. No qualities accompany the bases; no much larger clone lies one base away. This sample is part of a study of naive and memory T cell subsets (dated by TCRdb to the late 2010s). Notes on the research overall: According to the figure summarizing the samples, there were some 10 blood donors, 7 tuberculin skin test biopsies and 3 saline control biopsies. Usually PCR2 was run as a SYBR Green qPCR and stopped at a set threshold, although low-input samples could use end-point PCR (around 6 cycles) instead.

Libraries came from 5' RACE. The ligated cDNA was amplified in four rounds of PCR with nested alpha and beta constant region primers together with the SP2 primer. For the blood and skin samples, reverse transcription of TCR RNA was done with SuperScript IV along with alpha and beta constant region primers. T4 RNA ligase 1 was used to ligate an oligonucleotide containing the Illumina SP2 primer and a UMI to the 3' end of the cDNA. The 12-nucleotide UMI consisted of two random hexamers with an eight-base spacer between the hexamers to prevent hairpin formation. TCR alpha and beta chain libraries were processed separately from the second PCR onward, with dual indexing for multiplexing. After pooling, the indexed libraries were analyzed by capillary electrophoresis and sequenced on either an Illumina MiSeq or NextSeq. Libraries were spiked with PhiX DNA at roughly 5-7% so that base diversity was increased and cluster recognition was improved. Per the original workflow: UMIs were extracted from read 2 by Demultiplexor and combined with the TCR sequence from read 1, and reads were split according to sample indices. V and J genes and V-J junctions were identified by Decombinator, and each TCR was assigned a five-part identifier that included V and J deletions. Collapsinator used UMIs to correct sequencing errors and PCR amplification heterogeneity, producing a UMI-based abundance for each TCR. CDR3Translator turned identifiers into nucleotide sequence, translated that sequence into amino acids, and pulled out CDR3 regions based on terminal motifs. Error-corrected counts of alpha and beta TCRs from blood and skin were compared after being normalized to the amount of input RNA. TCRdb trimmed the raw reads at Q25, called clones with MiXCR and kept productive beta chains. Rows matching on CDR3 protein sequence are summarized as one entry with the most common DNA and genes. TCRdb's processing, not the study's, gives the V and J calls here. For this sample the table gives 55,000 to 70,000 distinct CDR3 sequences, of which approximately 6.6% were detected only once. The top ten clones comprise 9% to 10% of the sample.

Based on the germline V gene, the CDR1 and CDR2 sequences are MNHNS and SASEGT. From its cysteine to its phenylalanine, the CDR3 spans 13 amino acids. The read is trimmed to its CDR3 DNA, 39 bases read in frame from base 1. V is cut by 6 bases and J by 6 bases, and the space between the germline ends is 12 bases. The study reported a robust and sensitive protocol to amplify, sequence and analyze TCRs, based on 3' ligation of a UMI-containing oligonucleotide to TCR cDNA. For whole blood analysis, under 3 ml of peripheral blood was collected from healthy adult volunteers into Tempus tubes, and RNA was extracted following the manufacturer's instructions. Before reverse transcription, total RNA that had not been cell sorted was treated with RQ1 DNase, with a target input of roughly 1 to 1000 ng. Skin biopsy and whole blood libraries were made to test pipeline robustness in samples where T cells form a minority population.

General findings and caveats noted by the study authors: The potential sensitivity of the RNA-based method to TCR transcript changes with T cell activation and differentiation was acknowledged.

The V and J segments used are TRBV6-1 and TRBJ2-4; TRBD2 is perhaps the D gene, given 6 matching bases. The sequence was collected from a male donor in good health. The CDR3 sequence is CASRVADLNIQYF. Read as DNA, the sequence is TGTGCCAGCAGGGTAGCGGATTTAAACATTCAGTACTTC.